Listed below are T cell receptor beta chains from one sample, sequenced in a study of CD8+ T cells in alopecia areata. Clones were sequenced by immunoSEQ multiplex PCR, and TCRdb holds only the in-frame ones, with some missing. The repertoire includes some 210,000 clones, approximately 70% of them detected once, and 0.95% to 1.5% sits in the top ten. The sequencing used CD4+ T cells sorted from blood, collected at week 44, from a patient treated with tofacitinib. These receptors came from a human donor with alopecia areata. CDR3s include the opening cysteine and the closing phenylalanine or tryptophan. A D gene is named only where the DNA matches it firmly. Only part of the rows carry a size: once, few, many, or a class if the clone is expanded.

14	.	TRBV18	.	TRBJ2-3	CASSPPARTDTQYF	TGTGCCAGCTCACCACCCGCCCGCACAGATACGCAGTATTTT
14	TRBD1	TRBV2	once	TRBJ1-5	CASSEGTADQPQHF	TGTGCCAGCAGTGAGGGGACAGCGGATCAGCCCCAGCATTTT
11	.	TRBV19	few	TRBJ1-1	CASSIHTEAFF	TGTGCCAGTAGTATCCACACTGAAGCTTTCTTT
21	TRBD1	TRBV5-1	.	TRBJ2-6	CASSLAPRGTGVSAGANVLTF	TGCGCCAGCAGCTTGGCCCCTCGGGGGACAGGGGTTTCTGCAGGGGCCAACGTCCTGACTTTC
11	.	TRBV27	once	TRBJ2-3	CASSSLNTQYF	TGTGCCAGCAGTTCTTTGAATACGCAGTATTTT
15	.	TRBV4-1	once	TRBJ1-4	CASSRERGQREKLFF	TGCGCCAGCAGCCGAGAACGGGGACAACGTGAAAAACTGTTTTTT
15	.	TRBV6-1	.	TRBJ1-1	CASSHTGTLNTEAFF	TGTGCCAGCAGTCATACAGGGACTTTGAACACTGAAGCTTTCTTT
17	TRBD2	TRBV29-1	.	TRBJ2-1	CSAESRGGLRSIYEQFF	TGCAGCGCTGAAAGTCGGGGGGGGCTGCGCTCAATCTATGAGCAGTTCTTC
14	TRBD1	TRBV7-9	few	TRBJ1-6	CASSSGTGTSPLHF	TGTGCCAGCAGCTCCGGGACAGGGACTTCACCCCTCCACTTT
13	.	TRBV5-1	.	TRBJ2-7	CASSSGTDGKQYF	TGCGCCAGCAGCTCGGGGACGGATGGGAAGCAGTACTTC
15	.	TRBV7-2	.	TRBJ1-6	CASSLGVRGNSPLHF	TGTGCCAGCAGCTTAGGGGTGCGGGGTAATTCACCCCTCCACTTT
13	.	TRBV30	.	TRBJ1-5	CAWSEGDMQPQHF	TGTGCCTGGAGTGAGGGAGATATGCAGCCCCAGCATTTT
18	TRBD1	TRBV11-3	.	TRBJ2-3	CASSFLDRGRNIPDTQYF	TGTGCCAGCAGCTTTCTGGACAGGGGCCGGAACATCCCAGATACGCAGTATTTT
13	TRBD1	TRBV30	once	TRBJ1-5	CAWTRQGSQPQHF	TGTGCCTGGACCCGACAGGGAAGTCAGCCCCAGCATTTT
15	.	TRBV4-3	.	TRBJ1-1	CASSQGSLGSTEAFF	TGCGCCAGCAGCCAAGGGAGCTTGGGGAGCACTGAAGCTTTCTTT
16	.	TRBV30	once	TRBJ1-1	CACNSGTYAVNTEAFF	TGTGCCTGTAATTCCGGGACATACGCGGTCAACACTGAAGCTTTCTTT
11	.	TRBV30	once	TRBJ2-5	CAWSLGETQYF	TGTGCCTGGAGTTTGGGGGAGACCCAGTACTTC
12	.	TRBV2	once	TRBJ2-7	CASSKAAYEQYF	TGTGCCAGCAGTAAGGCAGCCTACGAGCAGTACTTC
15	TRBD1	TRBV9	.	TRBJ2-1	CASSQTGTAYNEQFF	TGTGCCAGCAGCCAAACCGGGACAGCATACAATGAGCAGTTCTTC
13	.	TRBV5-6	.	TRBJ1-1	CASSLDSNTEAFF	TGTGCCAGCAGCTTGGACTCAAACACTGAAGCTTTCTTT
18	TRBD2	TRBV15	.	TRBJ2-1	CATSRESVAGGFGNEQFF	TGTGCCACCAGCAGAGAATCAGTAGCGGGGGGGTTTGGCAATGAGCAGTTCTTC
16	.	TRBV7-9	.	TRBJ1-2	CASSSHPWSISLGYTF	TGTGCCAGCAGCTCCCACCCCTGGTCTATATCGTTAGGCTACACCTTC
14	TRBD1	TRBV5-1	once	TRBJ2-7	CASSRQGRSYEQYF	TGCGCCAGCAGCCGACAGGGAAGGTCCTACGAGCAGTACTTC
17	.	TRBV23-1	.	TRBJ2-2	CASSWGADQLNTGELFF	TGCGCCAGCAGTTGGGGAGCAGACCAATTGAACACCGGGGAGCTGTTTTTT
13	.	TRBV18	few	TRBJ1-1	CASSFQDSEEAFF	TGTGCCAGCTCATTTCAGGATTCCGAGGAAGCTTTCTTT
15	.	TRBV4-3	few	TRBJ1-4	CASSQEATENEKLFF	TGCGCCAGCAGCCAAGAAGCGACAGAGAATGAAAAACTGTTTTTT
14	.	TRBV29-1	.	TRBJ1-1	CSVDKTGTNTEAFF	TGCAGCGTTGACAAGACAGGTACGAACACTGAAGCTTTCTTT
12	TRBD1	TRBV30	.	TRBJ1-1	CAWSAGTVEAFF	TGTGCCTGGAGCGCAGGGACAGTTGAAGCTTTCTTT
10	.	TRBV2	few	TRBJ2-1	CASSRNEQFF	TGTGCCAGCAGTAGGAATGAGCAGTTCTTC